This TCR beta chain was observed in a study of glioma-infiltrating T cells after dendritic cell vaccination. Looking at the study overall: Dendritic cells derived from monocytes and pulsed with autologous tumor lysate formed the vaccine. Patients received three intradermal dendritic cell vaccine injections at biweekly intervals.

Sequencing was performed with immunoSEQ multiplex PCR; in TCRdb, only in-frame clones are kept and a portion is missing. The table has under 70,000 clones, 82% seen once. The CDR3 is 15 residues long. Germline CDR1 reads MDHEN; CDR2 reads SYDVKM. V lost 5 bases, J lost 11 bases, and 22 bases lay in between. Sequenced here: blood, sampled before dendritic cell vaccination. This chain links TRBV28 with TRBJ1-5, with a weak D call TRBD1 (6 bases). The clonotype was recovered from a human donor with glioblastoma. This CDR3 reads CASSPLGQPDSSQHF. CDR3 in DNA: TGTGCCAGCAGTCCTCTGGGACAACCCGACTCGTCCCAGCATTTT.